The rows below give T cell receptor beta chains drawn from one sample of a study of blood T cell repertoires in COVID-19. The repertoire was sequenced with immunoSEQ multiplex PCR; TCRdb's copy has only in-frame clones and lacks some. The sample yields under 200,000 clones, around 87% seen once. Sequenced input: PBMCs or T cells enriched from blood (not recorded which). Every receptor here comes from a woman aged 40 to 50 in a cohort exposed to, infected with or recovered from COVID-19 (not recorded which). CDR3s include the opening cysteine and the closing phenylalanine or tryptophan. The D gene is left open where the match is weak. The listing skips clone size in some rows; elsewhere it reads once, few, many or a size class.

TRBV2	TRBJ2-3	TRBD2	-	CASSEALRTSADTQYF	TGTGCCAGCAGTGAAGCGCTAAGGACTAGCGCCGATACGCAGTATTTT
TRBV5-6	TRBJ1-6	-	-	CASSDTPAGDSPLHF	TGTGCCAGCAGCGACACCCCGGCCGGCGATTCACCCCTCCACTTT
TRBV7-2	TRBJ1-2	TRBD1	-	CASSTPPGQGSNYGYTF	TGTGCCAGCAGCACTCCTCCGGGACAGGGATCGAACTATGGCTACACCTTC
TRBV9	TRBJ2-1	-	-	CASSVVGTGLLAGVVEQFF	TGTGCCAGCAGCGTAGTAGGGACAGGGTTGCTAGCGGGAGTAGTTGAGCAGTTCTTC
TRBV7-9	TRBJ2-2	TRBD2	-	CASSIHLAGAFTGELFF	TGTGCCAGCAGCATCCACCTAGCGGGGGCTTTCACCGGGGAGCTGTTTTTT
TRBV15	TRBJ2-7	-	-	CATSSQGARGYEQYF	TGTGCCACCAGCAGCCAGGGGGCGCGGGGGTACGAGCAGTACTTC
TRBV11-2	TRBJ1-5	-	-	CASSLGGGSNQPQHF	TGTGCCAGCAGCTTAGGGGGAGGCAGCAATCAGCCCCAGCATTTT
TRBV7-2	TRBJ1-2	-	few	CASSLDDRYYGYTF	TGTGCCAGCAGCTTAGACGACAGATACTATGGCTACACCTTC
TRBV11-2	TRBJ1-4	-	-	CASSLGSRGHEKLFF	TGTGCCAGCAGCTTAGGGTCCAGGGGTCATGAAAAACTGTTTTTT
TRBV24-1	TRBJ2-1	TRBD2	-	CATSDWTSGRSEQFF	TGTGCCACCAGTGATTGGACTAGCGGGAGATCTGAGCAGTTCTTC
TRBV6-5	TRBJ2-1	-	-	CASSYSMRASYNEQFF	TGTGCCAGCAGTTACTCGATGCGGGCTTCCTACAATGAGCAGTTCTTC
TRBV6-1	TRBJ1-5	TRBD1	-	CASSEARDRGSNQPQHF	TGTGCCAGCAGTGAAGCGAGGGACAGGGGGTCGAATCAGCCCCAGCATTTT
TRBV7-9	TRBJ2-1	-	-	CASRYQTGQIFF	TGTGCCAGCAGATACCAAACAGGGCAGATATTCTTC
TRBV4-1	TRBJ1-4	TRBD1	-	CASSLGTGDIEKLFF	TGCGCCAGCAGCCTAGGGACAGGGGATATAGAAAAACTGTTTTTT
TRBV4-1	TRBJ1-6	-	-	CASSPQGNSPLHF	TGCGCCAGCAGCCCACAGGGTAATTCACCCCTCCACTTT
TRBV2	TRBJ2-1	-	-	CASQEGPGYNEQFF	TGTGCCAGCCAGGAGGGACCAGGGTACAATGAGCAGTTCTTC
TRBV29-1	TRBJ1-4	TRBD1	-	CSVEGDRNEKLFF	TGCAGCGTTGAAGGGGACAGAAATGAAAAACTGTTTTTT
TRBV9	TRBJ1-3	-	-	CASSPPGQSSGNTIYF	TGTGCCAGCAGCCCCCCCGGACAGTCCTCTGGAAACACCATATATTTT
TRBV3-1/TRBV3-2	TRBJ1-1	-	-	CASSHSVDTEAFF	TGTGCCAGCAGCCACTCAGTGGACACTGAAGCTTTCTTT
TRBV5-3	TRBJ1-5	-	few	CARSLAQQESIGNQPQHF	TGTGCCAGAAGCTTGGCCCAACAGGAGTCAATAGGCAATCAGCCCCAGCATTTT
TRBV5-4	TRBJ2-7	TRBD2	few	CASSRLAGVEQYF	TGTGCCAGCAGCCGACTAGCGGGAGTCGAGCAGTACTTC
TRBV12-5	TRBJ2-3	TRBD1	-	CASGLSRTGANADTQYF	TGTGCTAGTGGTTTATCCAGGACAGGGGCGAATGCAGATACGCAGTATTTT
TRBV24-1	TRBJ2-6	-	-	CATSDTDSGANVLTF	TGTGCCACCAGTGATACAGACTCTGGGGCCAACGTCCTGACTTTC
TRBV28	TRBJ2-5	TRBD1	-	CASRGTGGDVQETQYF	TGTGCCAGCAGGGGGACAGGGGGGGATGTCCAAGAGACCCAGTACTTC
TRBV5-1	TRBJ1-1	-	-	CASSFETANSRVFF	TGCGCCAGCAGCTTCGAAACCGCAAATAGTCGGGTTTTCTTT
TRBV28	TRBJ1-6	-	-	CAVQPIDLALNSPLHF	TGTGCCGTACAGCCCATCGACCTTGCCTTAAATTCACCCCTCCACTTT
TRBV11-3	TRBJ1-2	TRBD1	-	CASSFGQGFGYTF	TGTGCCAGCAGTTTCGGACAGGGCTTTGGCTACACCTTC
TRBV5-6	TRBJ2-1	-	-	CASSWARSSYNEQFF	TGTGCCAGCAGCTGGGCTCGGTCCTCCTACAATGAGCAGTTCTTC
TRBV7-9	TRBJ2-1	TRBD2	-	CASSATSGYNEQFF	TGTGCCAGCAGCGCAACTAGCGGTTACAATGAGCAGTTCTTC
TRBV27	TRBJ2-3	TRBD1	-	CASSYRGRGTDTQYF	TGTGCCAGCAGTTACAGGGGGCGAGGGACAGATACGCAGTATTTT
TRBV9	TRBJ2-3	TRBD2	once	CASSPLAGGDTDTQYF	TGTGCCAGCAGCCCACTAGCGGGAGGGGACACAGATACGCAGTATTTT
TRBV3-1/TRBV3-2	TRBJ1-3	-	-	CASSQDRQGGDTIYF	TGTGCCAGCAGCCAAGATCGCCAGGGTGGTGACACCATATATTTT
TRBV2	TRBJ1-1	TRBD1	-	CASRERTGHTEAFF	TGTGCCAGCAGAGAAAGGACAGGACACACTGAAGCTTTCTTT
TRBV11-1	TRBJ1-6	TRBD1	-	CASSLEGQGLHF	TGTGCCAGCAGCTTAGAGGGACAGGGCCTCCACTTT
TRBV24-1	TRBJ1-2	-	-	CATSDLMGPPPYGYTF	TGTGCCACCAGTGATTTGATGGGCCCTCCCCCGTATGGCTACACCTTC
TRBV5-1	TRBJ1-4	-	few	CASSDGGGFEKLFF	TGCGCCAGCAGCGATGGCGGAGGTTTCGAAAAACTGTTTTTT
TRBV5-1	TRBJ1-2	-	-	CASSLGLGGYGYTF	TGCGCCAGCAGCTTGGGGCTGGGAGGCTATGGCTACACCTTC
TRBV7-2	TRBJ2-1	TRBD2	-	CASSFMTSGRAEQFF	TGTGCCAGCAGCTTTATGACTAGCGGGAGGGCGGAGCAGTTCTTC
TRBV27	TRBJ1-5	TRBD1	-	CASSPGGGQPQHF	TGTGCCAGCTCCCCAGGGGGAGGTCAGCCCCAGCATTTT
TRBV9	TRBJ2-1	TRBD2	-	CASSVAVREGDEQFF	TGTGCCAGCAGCGTAGCTGTTCGGGAGGGCGATGAGCAGTTCTTC
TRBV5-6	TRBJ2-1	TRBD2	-	CASSWLAGLGDEQFF	TGTGCCAGCAGCTGGCTAGCGGGGTTAGGCGATGAGCAGTTCTTC
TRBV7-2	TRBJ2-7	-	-	CASRIGAESYEQYF	TGTGCCAGCAGGATAGGAGCGGAGTCCTACGAGCAGTACTTC
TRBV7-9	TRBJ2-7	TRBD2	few	CASSSGLAGLYEQYF	TGTGCCAGCAGCTCAGGACTAGCGGGACTCTACGAGCAGTACTTC
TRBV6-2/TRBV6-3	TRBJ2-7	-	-	CASSSPRDFLYEQYF	TGTGCCAGCAGTTCCCCCCGGGACTTCCTCTACGAGCAGTACTTC